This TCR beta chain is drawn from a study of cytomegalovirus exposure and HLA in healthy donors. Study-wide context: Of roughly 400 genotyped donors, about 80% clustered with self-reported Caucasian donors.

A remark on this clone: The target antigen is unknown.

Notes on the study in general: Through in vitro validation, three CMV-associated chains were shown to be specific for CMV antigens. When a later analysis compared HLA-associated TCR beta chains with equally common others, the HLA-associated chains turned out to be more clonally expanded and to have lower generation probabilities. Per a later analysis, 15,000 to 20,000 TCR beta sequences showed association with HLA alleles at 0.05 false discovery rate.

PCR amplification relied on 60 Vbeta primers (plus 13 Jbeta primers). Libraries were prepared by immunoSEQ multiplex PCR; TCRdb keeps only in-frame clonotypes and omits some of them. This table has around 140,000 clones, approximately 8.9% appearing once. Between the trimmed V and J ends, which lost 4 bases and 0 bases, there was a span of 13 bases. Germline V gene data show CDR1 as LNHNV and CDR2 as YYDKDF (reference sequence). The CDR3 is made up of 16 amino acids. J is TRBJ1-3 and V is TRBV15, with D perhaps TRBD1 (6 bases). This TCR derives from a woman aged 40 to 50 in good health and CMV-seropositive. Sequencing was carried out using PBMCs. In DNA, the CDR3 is TGTGCCACCAGCACCCGGGACACTCGCTCTGGAAACACCATATATTTT. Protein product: CATSTRDTRSGNTIYF.